One sample yielded the 19 T cell receptor beta chains listed below, sequenced in a study of T cell clones after liver transplantation. Profiling relied on immunoSEQ multiplex PCR, and the TCRdb table lists in-frame clones only, not all of them. The repertoire includes tens of thousands of clones, roughly nine tenths of them detected once, and 2.7% sits in the top ten. The specimen was CD4+ T cells from blood, collected before liver transplant. The receptor source for this set is a human donor who received a liver transplant.

The chain carries TRBV29-1 and TRBJ2-1; 11 bases agree with TRBD2. CDR3 length equals 14 residues. Losses at the gene ends were 7 bases for V and 7 bases for J; bases not matched to a gene: 9. CDR1 SQVTM and CDR2 ANQGSEA come from the germline V gene. CDR3 DNA sequence: TGCAGCGCTACCGGGACTAGCGGCATAAATGAGCAGTTCTTC. It encodes CSATGTSGINEQFF.

V usage is TRBV4-3 and J usage is TRBJ2-2; D is undetermined. Germline V CDR1 and CDR2: LGHNA, YSLEER. The CDR3 spans 16 residues. The V and J ends lost 4 bases and 3 bases respectively, with 15 bases between them. The CDR3 sequence is CASSLLGAPDTGELFF. The DNA for the CDR3 is TGCGCCAGCAGCCTCCTGGGCGCACCCGACACCGGGGAGCTGTTTTTT.

This clone was seen more than once but under ten times. This chain links TRBV2 with TRBJ1-2; D uncertain. The V end lost 3 bases, the J end lost 2 bases, and 7 bases lay between the germline ends. Looked up from germline, CDR1 is SNHLY and CDR2 is FYNNEI. The CDR3 spans 13 residues. The chain's CDR3 is CASSDQGNYGYTF. In DNA, the CDR3 is TGTGCCAGCAGTGACCAAGGGAACTATGGCTACACCTTC.

On this clone: At one boundary the junction diverges from the germline segment, which might be a read error. The chain couples TRBV5-1 to TRBJ1-2, with 9 bases aligning to TRBD1. This CDR3 has 16 residues. Germline values: CDR1 SGHRS, CDR2 YFSETQ. The CDR3 here is CVSSPGPGQGDYGYTF. DNA of the CDR3: TGCGTCAGCAGCCCTGGACCGGGACAGGGAGACTATGGCTACACCTTC.

The genes are TRBV15 and TRBJ2-1, with 10 nucleotides matching TRBD2. This CDR3 is 15 amino acids long. The V and J ends lost 0 bases and 15 bases, in that order; junction bases with no gene match: 11. CDR1 is LNHNV and CDR2 is YYDKDF in the germline V gene (reference sequence). This CDR3 reads CATSRDQGLAGVRFF. Written as DNA, the CDR3 is TGTGCCACCAGCAGAGATCAGGGTCTAGCGGGAGTCAGGTTCTTC.

The V call is TRBV5-5, the J call TRBJ2-3; 8 bases line up with TRBD1. V shed 3 bases and J 5 bases; nucleotides not matched to a gene: 5. Germline CDR1 reads SGHKS; CDR2 reads YYEKEE (reference sequence). The CDR3 covers 14 residues. The CDR3 is CASSSRQGLDTQYF. The CDR3, as DNA: TGTGCCAGCAGCTCACGACAGGGGCTAGATACGCAGTATTTT.

The chain carries TRBV7-9 and TRBJ1-2; 8 nucleotides match TRBD1. Germline loops: CDR1 SEHNR, CDR2 FQNEAQ (reference sequence). The CDR3 has 16 amino acids. V gave up 2 bases and J gave up 6 bases; unmatched junction bases: 11. The CDR3 here is CASSLPLARGHDGYTF. The DNA for the CDR3 is TGTGCCAGCAGCTTACCCCTGGCCAGGGGGCATGATGGCTACACCTTC.

The chain joins TRBV18 to TRBJ2-5; D may be TRBD1 (5 bases). This CDR3 is 13 amino acids long. The V end was cut by 6 bases, the J end by 10 bases, with 18 bases between. CDR1 KGHSH and CDR2 LQKENI come from the germline V gene. The CDR3 loop is CASSHTDKMNQYF. The CDR3 bases are TGTGCCAGCTCCCACACGGACAAGATGAACCAGTACTTC.

V gene TRBV29-1 combines with J gene TRBJ2-1; 8 bases match TRBD1. CDR3 length equals 14 residues. After removal of 7 bases from V and 7 bases from J, the junction contained 12 bases not matched to a gene. The germline V gene has CDR1 SQVTM and CDR2 ANQGSEA. CDR3 in DNA: TGCAGCGGGTCAATGGGACAGGACTCGAATGAGCAGTTCTTC. Its protein product is CSGSMGQDSNEQFF.

Here the CDR3 reads CASSRDRGSNQPQHF. CDR3 coding DNA: TGTGCCAGCAGCCGGGACAGGGGGTCCAATCAGCCCCAGCATTTT. J is TRBJ1-5 and V is TRBV11-2; 11 bases line up with TRBD1. V shed 5 bases and J 3 bases; nucleotides not matched to a gene: 3. Looked up from germline, CDR1 is SGHAT and CDR2 is FQNNGV. This CDR3 comprises 15 residues.

The chain couples TRBV27 to TRBJ2-1; TRBD1 is a possible D gene (6 bases). The germline V gene has CDR1 MNHEY and CDR2 SMNVEV (reference sequence). The CDR3 runs 15 residues. Trimming shortened V by 5 bases and J by 8 bases, and 19 bases separated the two germline ends. The CDR3 here is CASSTPGHSNHEQFF. The CDR3 DNA sequence: TGTGCCAGCAGTACGCCGGGACATTCGAACCATGAGCAGTTCTTC.

This clone has just one count. The chain links TRBV28 to TRBJ2-5; 10 bases line up with TRBD1. The germline CDR1 and CDR2 sequences are MDHEN and SYDVKM. The CDR3 spans 14 residues. V lost 4 bases to trimming and J lost 8 bases; unmatched junction nucleotides: 7. The CDR3 loop reads CASSSTGTGVTQYF. The CDR3 nucleotides are TGTGCCAGCAGTTCTACCGGGACAGGGGTAACCCAGTACTTC.

CDR3 loop: CASSSRAAGAQETQYF. The DNA of the CDR3 is TGTGCCAGCAGCTCCCGCGCGGCGGGGGCCCAAGAGACCCAGTACTTC. The chain recombines TRBV7-9 with TRBJ2-5, with a weak D call TRBD2 (7 bases). The CDR3 is 16 amino acids. With 4 bases removed from V and 1 base from J, the gap between germline ends came to 16 bases. Looked up from germline, CDR1 is SEHNR and CDR2 is FQNEAQ (reference sequence).

This chain uses TRBV15 with TRBJ1-5; 9 bases match TRBD1. J gave up 4 bases and V 5 bases, and 12 bases lay outside the gene matches. This CDR3 spans 17 amino acids. CDR1 and CDR2 (germline): LNHNV, YYDKDF (reference sequence). The DNA for the CDR3 is TGTGCCACCAGCGGTCCGGGACAGGGATCCCCTAATCAGCCCCAGCATTTT. It encodes CATSGPGQGSPNQPQHF.

The rearrangement uses TRBV6-5 and TRBJ2-3, with D unresolved. The CDR3 covers 15 residues. Germline loops: CDR1 MNHEY, CDR2 SVGAGI. V was trimmed by 6 bases and J by 0 bases, leaving 13 bases between them. CDR3 sequence (DNA): TGTGCCAGCAGCCAATTTGGGCAGAGCACAGATACGCAGTATTTT. This codes for CASSQFGQSTDTQYF.

This sequence joins TRBV5-1 and TRBJ1-1; D gene uncertain. V shed 0 bases and J shed 11 bases, with 23 bases lying between them. CDR3 length: 16 amino acids. Germline values: CDR1 SGHRS, CDR2 YFSETQ. In DNA form, the CDR3 reads TGCGCCAGCAGCTTGGACCCTATGGACTGGGGAAGTTCCGCTTTCTTT. It yields the protein CASSLDPMDWGSSAFF.

J is TRBJ2-7 and V is TRBV2, with D perhaps matching TRBD1 (6 bases). Germline CDR1 SNHLY, CDR2 FYNNEI. This CDR3 contains 12 residues. V lost 5 bases and J lost 2, with 7 bases in between. CDR3 sequence reads: CASSRTAYEQYF. The CDR3 bases are TGTGCCAGCAGTAGGACAGCCTACGAGCAGTACTTC.

The table lists this clone with a count of one. CDR3 amino acids: CASSLAVRTSNSYNEQFF. Written as DNA, the CDR3 is TGCGCCAGCAGCTTGGCCGTTAGGACTAGCAACTCCTACAATGAGCAGTTCTTC. This chain uses TRBV5-1 with TRBJ2-1, with TRBD2 matching over 8 bases. Germline V gene data show CDR1 as SGHRS and CDR2 as YFSETQ. The CDR3 is 18 residues long. The ends lost 0 bases at V and 0 bases at J; junction bases unmatched: 8.

The chain couples TRBV29-1 to TRBJ2-1; TRBD2 matches at 11 bases. V was clipped by 5 bases and J by 6 bases; unmatched bases: 12. This CDR3 spans 16 amino acids. Germline V gene sequence: CDR1 SQVTM, CDR2 ANQGSEA. The CDR3 DNA sequence: TGCAGCGTTCCACTTACTAGCGGGAGTAAAGGCAATGAGCAGTTCTTC. Its protein is CSVPLTSGSKGNEQFF.